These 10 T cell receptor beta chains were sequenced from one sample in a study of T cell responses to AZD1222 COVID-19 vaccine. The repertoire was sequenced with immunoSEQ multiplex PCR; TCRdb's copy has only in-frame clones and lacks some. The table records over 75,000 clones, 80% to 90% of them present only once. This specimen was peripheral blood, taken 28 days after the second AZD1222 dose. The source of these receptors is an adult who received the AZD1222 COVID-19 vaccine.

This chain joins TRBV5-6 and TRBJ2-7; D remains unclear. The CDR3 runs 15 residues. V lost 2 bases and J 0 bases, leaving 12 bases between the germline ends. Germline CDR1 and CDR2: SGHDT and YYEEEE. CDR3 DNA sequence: TGTGCCAGCAGCTTAGAGACACTACTCTCCTACGAGCAGTACTTC. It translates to CASSLETLLSYEQYF.

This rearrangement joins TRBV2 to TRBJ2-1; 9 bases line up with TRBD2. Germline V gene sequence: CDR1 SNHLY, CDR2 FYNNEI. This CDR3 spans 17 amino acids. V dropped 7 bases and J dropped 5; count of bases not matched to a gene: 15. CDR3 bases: TGTGCCAGCATTCCAGGCAGCGGGGGGTTAGGGGACAATGAGCAGTTCTTC. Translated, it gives CASIPGSGGLGDNEQFF.

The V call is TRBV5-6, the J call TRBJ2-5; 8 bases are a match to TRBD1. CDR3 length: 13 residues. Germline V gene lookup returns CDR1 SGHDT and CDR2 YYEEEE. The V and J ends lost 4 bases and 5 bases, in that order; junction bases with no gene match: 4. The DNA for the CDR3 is TGTGCCAGCAGCCTAGACAGGGGTGAGACCCAGTACTTC. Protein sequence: CASSLDRGETQYF.

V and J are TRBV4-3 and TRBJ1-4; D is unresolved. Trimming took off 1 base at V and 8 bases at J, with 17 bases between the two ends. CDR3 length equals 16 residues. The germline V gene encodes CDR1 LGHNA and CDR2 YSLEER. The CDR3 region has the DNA TGCGCCAGCAGCCAAGGTCCGGGTAGGGTTCGGGAAAAACTGTTTTTT. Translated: CASSQGPGRVREKLFF.

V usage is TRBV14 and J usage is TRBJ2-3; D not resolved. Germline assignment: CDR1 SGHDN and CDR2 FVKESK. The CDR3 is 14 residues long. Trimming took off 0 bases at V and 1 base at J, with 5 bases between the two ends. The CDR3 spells CASSQEVGTDTQYF. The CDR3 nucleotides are TGTGCCAGCAGCCAAGAAGTGGGCACAGATACGCAGTATTTT.

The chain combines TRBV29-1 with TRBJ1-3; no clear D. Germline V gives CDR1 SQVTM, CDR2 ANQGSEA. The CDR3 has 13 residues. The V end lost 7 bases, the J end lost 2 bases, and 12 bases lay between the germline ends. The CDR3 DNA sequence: TGCAGCGCCACCCAGACAACTGGAAACACCATATATTTT. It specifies CSATQTTGNTIYF.

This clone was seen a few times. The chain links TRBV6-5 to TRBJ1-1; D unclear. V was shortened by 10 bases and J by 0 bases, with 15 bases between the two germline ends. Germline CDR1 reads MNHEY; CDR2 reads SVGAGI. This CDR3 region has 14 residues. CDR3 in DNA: TGTGCCATCCGTCGTGGGTACATGAACACTGAAGCTTTCTTT. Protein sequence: CAIRRGYMNTEAFF.

The CDR3 coding sequence is TGTGCCAGCACTGGGTTGACACAAAGAGCCCAAGAGACCCAGTACTTC. Its protein is CASTGLTQRAQETQYF. This rearrangement joins TRBV2 to TRBJ2-5; D remains unclear. V lost 7 bases and J lost 1, with 19 bases in between. Germline V CDR1 and CDR2: SNHLY, FYNNEI. This CDR3 has 16 residues.

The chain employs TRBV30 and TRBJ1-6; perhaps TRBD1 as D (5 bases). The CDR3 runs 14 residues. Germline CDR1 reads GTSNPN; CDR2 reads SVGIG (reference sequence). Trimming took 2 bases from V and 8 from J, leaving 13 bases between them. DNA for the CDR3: TGTGCCTGGAGTCTTTTTAGGGGTGATTCACCCCTCCACTTT. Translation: CAWSLFRGDSPLHF.

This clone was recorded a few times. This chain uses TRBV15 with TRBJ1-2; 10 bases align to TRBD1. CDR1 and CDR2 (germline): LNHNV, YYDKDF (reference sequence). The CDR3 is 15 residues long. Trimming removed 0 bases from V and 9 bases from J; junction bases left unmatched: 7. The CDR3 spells CATSRDRRDRGRYTF. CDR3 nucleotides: TGTGCCACCAGCAGAGACCGCCGGGACAGGGGCCGCTACACCTTC.